This T cell receptor (beta chain) was sequenced in a study of T cells after yellow fever vaccination. On the study more broadly: Preparing low-cell-number fractions relied on SMART-Seq v4 Ultra Low Input. Study-wide points: The secondary response was weaker, and its peak arrived faster, on day 5 versus 15.

This clonotype was picked up many times. What it recognizes is unknown. TCRdb redid the calling of the 5' RACE reads with MiXCR, one entry per CDR3 protein. The sample consists of 200,000 to 300,000 distinct CDR3 sequences, approximately 3.8% of them appearing once. There are 15 residues in the CDR3. Trimming pared 5 bases from V and 0 bases from J, leaving 14 bases between. Germline values: CDR1 DFQATT, CDR2 SNEGSKA (reference sequence). The V call is TRBV20-1, the J call TRBJ1-5; no reliable D call. This clonotype originated in a man between 18 and 35 years old who received the YFV17D yellow fever vaccine. The sample here was PBMCs, taken 15 days after the yellow fever booster vaccination. CDR3 nucleotide sequence: TGCAGTGCTGGATCGTGGTGGCCTAGCAATCAGCCCCAGCATTTT. The encoded protein is CSAGSWWPSNQPQHF.